The rows below give T cell receptor beta chains drawn from one sample of a study of cytomegalovirus exposure and HLA in healthy donors. Profiled with immunoSEQ multiplex PCR; TCRdb holds only in-frame clones, not every one. There are about 130,000 clones in the sample, with about 2.1% held by the top ten. The sample consisted of PBMCs. These receptors were collected from a woman in her fifties or sixties in good health and CMV-seronegative. The CDR3 runs from the conserved cysteine through the conserved F or W. A D gene is named only where the DNA matches it firmly.

V gene,J gene,CDR3 length,D gene,CDR3 protein,CDR3 DNA
TRBV11-2,TRBJ1-4,17,TRBD1,CASSSTGLLGLREKLFF,TGTGCCAGCAGCTCGACAGGGTTGCTGGGTTTGCGTGAAAAACTGTTTTTT
TRBV5-6,TRBJ2-5,14,NA,CASSLGRQAPSQYF,TGTGCCAGCAGCTTGGGGCGACAGGCCCCGAGCCAGTACTTC
TRBV13,TRBJ2-2,13,NA,CASSSGSAGELFF,TGTGCCAGCAGCTCAGGGTCGGCCGGGGAGCTGTTTTTT
TRBV6-1,TRBJ2-1,13,NA,CAESWGGRDEQFF,TGTGCCGAGTCCTGGGGGGGGCGGGATGAGCAGTTCTTC
TRBV15,TRBJ2-7,15,TRBD2,CATSSTREVSYEQYF,TGTGCCACCAGCAGCACCCGGGAGGTCTCCTACGAGCAGTACTTC
TRBV19,TRBJ2-1,13,TRBD1,CASGQGPYNEQFF,TGTGCCAGTGGACAGGGGCCCTACAATGAGCAGTTCTTC
TRBV18,TRBJ2-7,17,TRBD2,CASSPSGSGTSGYEQYF,TGTGCCAGCTCACCAAGTGGTAGCGGGACATCTGGGTACGAGCAGTACTTC
TRBV30,TRBJ1-4,13,NA,CAWSEWTHEKLFF,TGTGCCTGGAGTGAGTGGACACATGAAAAACTGTTTTTT
TRBV4-2,TRBJ2-1,17,TRBD2,CASSQGPTSGRNNEQFF,TGTGCCAGCAGCCAAGGCCCCACTAGCGGGAGAAACAATGAGCAGTTCTTC
TRBV28,TRBJ1-1,16,NA,CASSLNPRQANTEAFF,TGTGCCAGCAGTTTAAACCCCCGCCAGGCGAACACTGAAGCTTTCTTT
TRBV18,TRBJ2-3,15,TRBD1,CASSPGQGGIDTQYF,TGTGCCAGCTCACCGGGACAGGGGGGAATAGATACGCAGTATTTT
TRBV18,TRBJ2-3,17,TRBD2,CASSPGLAGSSTDTQYF,TGTGCCAGCTCACCAGGCCTAGCGGGGAGTAGCACAGATACGCAGTATTTT
TRBV11-2,TRBJ1-1,14,NA,CASSFQQGNTEAFF,TGTGCCAGCAGCTTCCAACAGGGTAACACTGAAGCTTTCTTT
TRBV4-1,TRBJ2-1,15,TRBD1,CASSPRQGLGDEQFF,TGCGCCAGCAGCCCCCGACAGGGGTTGGGCGATGAGCAGTTCTTC
TRBV7-2,TRBJ2-1,17,TRBD2,CASSLGVGTSGYNEQFF,TGTGCCAGCAGCTTAGGCGTGGGGACTAGCGGCTACAATGAGCAGTTCTTC
TRBV19,TRBJ2-3,14,NA,CASTRRTSTDTQYF,TGTGCCAGTACAAGGAGAACTAGCACAGATACGCAGTATTTT
TRBV15,TRBJ2-7,15,NA,CATSRDNGIPYEQYF,TGTGCCACCAGCAGAGATAACGGGATACCCTACGAGCAGTACTTC
TRBV4-1,TRBJ2-7,20,TRBD2,CASSQGPGLAGGLLTYEQYF,TGCGCCAGCAGCCAAGGCCCGGGACTAGCGGGGGGCCTCTTAACCTACGAGCAGTACTTC
TRBV25-1,TRBJ2-1,15,TRBD1,CASREGQGAYNEQFF,TGTGCCAGCAGGGAGGGACAGGGGGCCTACAATGAGCAGTTCTTC
TRBV9,TRBJ1-2,12,NA,CASSEGVYGYTF,TGTGCCAGCAGCGAGGGGGTATATGGCTACACCTTC
TRBV4-1,TRBJ2-7,16,TRBD1,CASSQEGTGASYEQYF,TGCGCCAGCAGCCAAGAAGGGACAGGGGCTTCCTACGAGCAGTACTTC
TRBV6-6,TRBJ2-1,13,TRBD2,CASLWGLADEQFF,TGTGCCAGCCTCTGGGGACTAGCAGATGAGCAGTTCTTC
TRBV18,TRBJ2-7,17,TRBD2,CASSPRGTSGRKGEQYF,TGTGCCAGCTCCCCGAGGGGCACTAGCGGGAGAAAGGGTGAGCAGTACTTC
TRBV15,TRBJ2-6,18,NA,CATSEQGRRHSGANVLTF,TGTGCCACCAGCGAGCAGGGGCGCCGACACTCTGGGGCCAACGTCCTGACTTTC
TRBV6-1,TRBJ2-3,14,TRBD2,CASRIAGGIDTQYF,TGTGCCAGCAGGATAGCGGGAGGTATAGATACGCAGTATTTT
TRBV7-8,TRBJ1-4,16,TRBD1,CASSLGGTGVGEKLFF,TGTGCCAGCAGCTTAGGGGGGACAGGGGTAGGGGAAAAACTGTTTTTT
TRBV7-3,TRBJ2-2,15,TRBD1,CASSLGTGYTGELFF,TGTGCCAGCAGCTTGGGGACAGGGTACACCGGGGAGCTGTTTTTT
TRBV4-1,TRBJ1-2,15,NA,CASSQDGEQGQSYTF,TGCGCCAGCAGCCAAGATGGCGAACAGGGACAAAGCTACACCTTC
TRBV27,TRBJ2-7,15,TRBD2,CASSWISGSLHEQYF,TGTGCCAGCAGTTGGATTAGCGGGAGTTTACACGAGCAGTACTTC
TRBV5-8,TRBJ2-1,13,NA,CASSPGISYEQFF,TGTGCCAGCAGCCCGGGAATATCGTATGAGCAGTTCTTC
TRBV5-4,TRBJ2-1,15,TRBD2,CASSLTGGDSNEQFF,TGTGCCAGCAGCCTGACGGGGGGGGATAGTAATGAGCAGTTCTTC
TRBV2,TRBJ2-6,14,NA,CASSEEGGANVLTF,TGTGCCAGCAGTGAGGAGGGGGGGGCCAACGTCCTGACTTTC
TRBV5-1,TRBJ2-7,16,NA,CASSSFAGTPSYEQYF,TGCGCCAGCAGCTCCTTTGCCGGGACTCCCTCCTACGAGCAGTACTTC
TRBV7-6,TRBJ1-3,16,NA,CASSLELGSSGNTIYF,TGTGCCAGCAGCTTAGAACTGGGGAGCTCTGGAAACACCATATATTTT
TRBV27,TRBJ1-2,13,NA,CASSLWGGDGYTF,TGTGCCAGCAGTTTATGGGGAGGGGATGGCTACACCTTC
TRBV7-9,TRBJ2-2,18,NA,CASSPGLEQNWWTGELFF,TGTGCCAGCAGCCCAGGTTTAGAACAGAACTGGTGGACCGGGGAGCTGTTTTTT
TRBV10-3,TRBJ2-3,13,NA,CARLSLKADTQYF,TGTGCCAGACTCTCCTTGAAGGCAGATACGCAGTATTTT
TRBV4-1,TRBJ1-4,13,TRBD1,CASSGQGEVKLFF,TGCGCCAGCTCCGGGCAGGGGGAAGTAAAACTGTTTTTT
TRBV2,TRBJ1-2,13,TRBD1,CASSADRGAGYTF,TGTGCCAGCAGTGCGGACAGGGGGGCTGGCTACACCTTC
TRBV28,TRBJ2-3,12,TRBD2,CAGGGSTDTQYF,TGTGCCGGGGGAGGGAGCACAGATACGCAGTATTTT
TRBV9,TRBJ2-1,15,TRBD1,CASTGQGAFYNEQFF,TGTGCCAGCACCGGGCAGGGGGCTTTCTACAATGAGCAGTTCTTC
TRBV5-1,TRBJ2-1,17,TRBD2,CASSLGLAGGSYNEQFF,TGCGCCAGCAGCCTCGGACTAGCGGGGGGCTCCTACAATGAGCAGTTCTTC
TRBV5-8,TRBJ2-7,14,TRBD1,CASSIAGTAYEQYF,TGTGCCAGCAGCATAGCCGGGACAGCCTACGAGCAGTACTTC
TRBV15,TRBJ2-7,16,NA,CATSRDPGTPLYEQYF,TGTGCCACCAGCAGAGATCCCGGGACACCCCTCTACGAGCAGTACTTC
TRBV11-2,TRBJ2-5,15,TRBD2,CASRPSGGPPETQYF,TGTGCCAGCAGACCGAGCGGGGGGCCCCCAGAGACCCAGTACTTC
TRBV27,TRBJ1-2,15,TRBD1,CASSPIGTGGYGYTF,TGTGCCAGCAGTCCGATAGGGACAGGGGGCTATGGCTACACCTTC
TRBV11-2,TRBJ2-2,16,NA,CASSLDGRSTTGELFF,TGTGCCAGCAGCTTAGACGGCAGGTCGACCACCGGGGAGCTGTTTTTT
TRBV27,TRBJ1-5,16,NA,CASSPDRIYSNQPQHF,TGTGCCAGCAGTCCCGACAGGATATATAGCAATCAGCCCCAGCATTTT
TRBV5-1,TRBJ2-5,17,TRBD2,CASSPLGGGVRGETQYF,TGCGCCAGCAGCCCCCTTGGCGGGGGGGTTAGGGGAGAGACCCAGTACTTC
TRBV7-8,TRBJ2-7,14,NA,CASSHVRGPYEQYF,TGTGCCAGCAGCCATGTTAGGGGCCCCTACGAGCAGTACTTC
TRBV5-1,TRBJ1-2,14,NA,CASSLAPGDYGYTF,TGCGCCAGCAGCTTGGCCCCCGGGGACTATGGCTACACCTTC
TRBV7-8,TRBJ2-1,14,TRBD2,CASSLLAAYNEQFF,TGTGCCAGCAGCTTACTAGCGGCCTACAATGAGCAGTTCTTC
TRBV19,TRBJ1-2,12,TRBD1,CASAGQYGGYTF,TGTGCCAGTGCGGGACAGTATGGTGGCTACACCTTC
TRBV6-4,TRBJ2-3,14,TRBD2,CASSEGLDTDTQYF,TGTGCCAGCAGTGAGGGACTAGACACAGATACGCAGTATTTT
TRBV6-5,TRBJ1-4,14,TRBD1,CASRRTGGWEKLFF,TGTGCCAGCAGACGGACAGGGGGCTGGGAAAAACTGTTTTTT
TRBV29-1,TRBJ1-5,13,TRBD1,CSARTGGNQPQHF,TGCAGCGCCAGGACAGGGGGCAATCAGCCCCAGCATTTT
TRBV7-8,TRBJ1-4,16,TRBD1,CASSPLRQGGTEKLFF,TGTGCCAGCAGCCCTCTACGACAGGGGGGTACTGAAAAACTGTTTTTT